Below are 27 T cell receptor beta chains sequenced from a single sample in a study of T cell responses to AZD1222 COVID-19 vaccine. Some clones are missing from TCRdb's copy, which holds only in-frame ones; the method was immunoSEQ multiplex PCR. The sample lists 15,000 to 20,000 clones, about 90% occurring once. The sample consisted of peripheral blood, taken 28 days after the second AZD1222 dose. These receptors were obtained from an adult who received the AZD1222 COVID-19 vaccine.

Remarks on this clone: At one of its ends the junction is not consistent with the germline gene, which may arise from a read error. The rearrangement joins TRBV10-3 to TRBJ2-5, with 12 bases fitting TRBD1. Germline lookup yields CDR1 ENHRY and CDR2 SYGVKD. CDR3 size: 16 residues. The CDR3 DNA reads as TGTGCCATGAGTGATCCGGGACAGGGGGCAGGGGAGACCCAGTACTTC. It codes for CAMSDPGQGAGETQYF.

This chain connects TRBV12-5 to TRBJ1-5, with D perhaps TRBD1 (6 bases). Germline values: CDR1 LGHNT, CDR2 FRNRAP. V lost 6 bases and J lost 4, with 10 bases in between. This CDR3 region has 13 residues. The CDR3 nucleotides read TGTGCTAGTGGAGTACAGGGAAATCAGCCCCAGCATTTT. It translates to CASGVQGNQPQHF.

This chain joins TRBV19 and TRBJ1-2; 10 bases line up with TRBD1. The CDR3 is 13 amino acids. After removal of 6 bases from V and 3 bases from J, the junction contained 1 base not matched to a gene. CDR1 is LNHDA, CDR2 SQIVND, per germline (reference sequence). The chain's CDR3 is CASSGQGDYGYTF. DNA of the CDR3: TGTGCCAGTAGCGGACAGGGGGACTATGGCTACACCTTC.

The chain recombines TRBV27 with TRBJ1-5, with D unresolved. Germline loops: CDR1 MNHEY, CDR2 SMNVEV (reference sequence). There are 13 residues in the CDR3. Trimming pared 6 bases from V and 9 bases from J, leaving 15 bases between. CDR3 in DNA: TGTGCCAGCAGCCAAGAGGAAGGCATGCCCCAGCATTTT. Its translation: CASSQEEGMPQHF.

V gene TRBV24-1 combines with J gene TRBJ2-5; possible D gene TRBD1, 6 bases. Germline V CDR1 and CDR2: KGHDR, SFDVKD. The length of the CDR3 is 14 residues. With 4 bases removed from V and 0 bases from J, the gap between germline ends came to 8 bases. The CDR3 bases are TGTGCCACCAGTGACCGACAGGACCAAGAGACCCAGTACTTC. This gives the protein CATSDRQDQETQYF.

V usage is TRBV28 and J usage is TRBJ1-2; 9 bases fit TRBD1. V dropped 6 bases and J dropped 4; count of bases not matched to a gene: 6. The germline CDR1 and CDR2 sequences are MDHEN and SYDVKM. The CDR3 sequence is 14 residues long. The CDR3 bases are TGTGCCAGCAGGACAGGGGGGAATCGCTATGGCTACACCTTC. Protein sequence: CASRTGGNRYGYTF.

The genes are TRBV14 and TRBJ1-1; D is perhaps TRBD1 (5 bases). The CDR3 loop spans 17 amino acids. V lost 3 bases to trimming and J lost 1 base, with 18 bases between them. CDR1 and CDR2 (germline): SGHDN, FVKESK. CDR3 in DNA: TGTGCCAGCAGCCAGGGAATTTTGGGGCAGGGGAACACTGAAGCTTTCTTT. As protein: CASSQGILGQGNTEAFF. Full variable domain (remainder filled in from reference TRBV14 and TRBJ1-1): EAGVTQFPSHSVIEKGQTVTLRCDPISGHDNLYWYRRVMGKEIKFLLHFVKESKQDESGMPNNRFLAERTGGTYSTLKVQPAELEDSGVYFCASSQGILGQGNTEAFFGQGTRLTVV.

The gene calls are TRBV3-1 (or the pseudogene TRBV3-2) and TRBJ1-1; 8 bases line up with TRBD1. The CDR3 is 14 residues long. With V trimmed by 9 bases and J by 1 base, 7 bases remained unmatched. CDR1 and CDR2 (germline): LGHDT, YNNKEL (reference sequence). The CDR3 sequence: CASRDRYKNTEAFF. CDR3 bases: TGTGCCAGTCGGGACAGGTACAAGAACACTGAAGCTTTCTTT.

Turning to this clone: Mismatch with germline at one junction end may stem from a read error. This sequence joins TRBV5-6 and TRBJ2-5; D is unclear. This CDR3 comprises 12 residues. CDR1 is SGHDT, CDR2 YYEEEE, per germline. The CDR3 nucleotides read TGTGCCAGCAGTTTGGTAGTAGGGACCCAGTACTTC. Amino acids: CASSLVVGTQYF.

The V and J genes are TRBV3-1 (or the pseudogene TRBV3-2) and TRBJ1-6; D unresolved. The CDR3 consists of 15 residues. The V end lost 2 bases, the J end lost 8 bases, and 13 bases lay between the germline ends. Looked up from germline, CDR1 is LGHDT and CDR2 is YNNKEL (reference sequence). CDR3: CASSQTVSWDSPLHF. As DNA, the CDR3 is TGTGCCAGCAGCCAAACAGTGTCGTGGGATTCACCCCTCCACTTT.

This clone occurred once. V gene TRBV13 combines with J gene TRBJ2-2, with D uncertain. The germline V gene encodes CDR1 PRHDT and CDR2 FYEKMQ (reference sequence). Deletions cut 4 bases from V and 9 bases from J, with 12 bases between. The CDR3 loop spans 13 amino acids. The CDR3 DNA sequence: TGTGCCAGCAGCTCATGGGCCACACGGGAGCTGTTTTTT. Its protein is CASSSWATRELFF.

The genes are TRBV14 and TRBJ1-6, with 10 bases identical to TRBD1. The CDR3 totals 14 residues. The trim removed 2 bases at V and 11 bases at J, leaving 3 bases unmatched. The V gene's germline CDR1 is SGHDN and CDR2 FVKESK. CDR3 region: CASSQRDRGPPLHF. Written as DNA, the CDR3 is TGTGCCAGCAGCCAACGGGACAGGGGTCCACCCCTCCACTTT.

J is TRBJ2-1 and V is TRBV19; D might be TRBD2 (5 bases). V was cut by 5 bases and J by 9 bases, with 11 bases left in between. CDR1 is LNHDA and CDR2 is SQIVND in the germline V gene (reference sequence). The CDR3 sequence is 12 residues long. This chain's CDR3 is CASSPGVAEQFF. The CDR3 nucleotides are TGTGCCAGTAGTCCCGGGGTGGCTGAGCAGTTCTTC. Full variable domain (remainder filled in from reference TRBV19 and TRBJ2-1): DGGITQSPKYLFRKEGQNVTLSCEQNLNHDAMYWYRQDPGQGLRLIYYSQIVNDFQKGDIAEGYSVSREKKESFPLTVTSAQKNPTAFYLCASSPGVAEQFFGPGTRLTVL.

The V and J genes are TRBV14 and TRBJ2-2, with TRBD2 as a possible D gene (5 bases). V dropped 6 bases and J dropped 6 bases, with 8 bases sitting between them. The CDR3 runs to 12 residues. Per the germline V gene, CDR1 is SGHDN and CDR2 is FVKESK. For the CDR3, the DNA is TGTGCCAGCAGTCTAGCCCCCGGGGAGCTGTTTTTT. Translated, it gives CASSLAPGELFF.

The chain employs TRBV28 and TRBJ1-1; D perhaps matches TRBD1 (5 bases). Per germline, CDR1 MDHEN and CDR2 SYDVKM. Trimming shortened V by 5 bases and J by 2 bases, and 12 bases separated the two germline ends. The CDR3 is made up of 14 amino acids. CDR3 in amino acids: CASSPVGDNTEAFF. CDR3 in DNA: TGTGCCAGCAGTCCCGTGGGGGACAACACTGAAGCTTTCTTT.

This chain uses TRBV6-1 with TRBJ2-6; D gene uncertain. The CDR3 has 17 amino acids. Per the germline V gene, CDR1 is MNHNS and CDR2 is SASEGT. With 4 bases removed from V and 0 bases from J, the gap between germline ends came to 13 bases. CDR3 coding DNA: TGTGCCAGCAGTGCCCCCCCACGGCCCTCTGGGGCCAACGTCCTGACTTTC. As protein: CASSAPPRPSGANVLTF.

J is TRBJ2-1 and V is TRBV29-1; D ambiguous. Trimming pared 3 bases from V and 2 bases from J, leaving 11 bases between. The CDR3 runs to 14 residues. Germline CDR1 and CDR2: SQVTM and ANQGSEA. CDR3 in DNA: TGCAGCGTTGACTTGGGATGGGCCTACAATGAGCAGTTCTTC. Its translation: CSVDLGWAYNEQFF.

V is TRBV19 and J is TRBJ2-4, with D perhaps matching TRBD1 (5 bases). The V and J ends lost 0 bases and 8 bases respectively, with 8 bases between them. The length of the CDR3 is 13 residues. The V gene's germline CDR1 is LNHDA and CDR2 SQIVND (reference sequence). The CDR3 region is CASSIERGDIQYF. CDR3 DNA: TGTGCCAGTAGTATAGAAAGGGGTGACATTCAGTACTTC.

V and J are TRBV6-5 and TRBJ1-2; TRBD1 might be the D (6 bases). The germline V gene encodes CDR1 MNHEY and CDR2 SVGAGI. This CDR3 is 13 amino acids long. V gave up 5 bases and J gave up 2 bases, with 9 bases separating them. CDR3 in DNA: TGTGCCAGCAGTACCCAGGGGAACTATGGCTACACCTTC. Translation: CASSTQGNYGYTF.

This clone occurred once. J is TRBJ2-7 and V is TRBV29-1, with D unclear. CDR3 length: 13 amino acids. V was trimmed by 0 bases and J by 8 bases, leaving 14 bases between them. In germline, CDR1 is SQVTM, CDR2 ANQGSEA. Here the CDR3 reads CSVEEGGRAQQYF. The CDR3 coding sequence is TGCAGCGTTGAAGAGGGCGGAAGGGCCCAGCAGTACTTC.

This CDR3 is CASSLRGLVADTQYF. In DNA, the CDR3 is TGTGCCAGCAGCTTACGGGGACTAGTTGCGGATACGCAGTATTTT. This chain joins TRBV11-2 and TRBJ2-3; 8 bases align to TRBD2. Germline values: CDR1 SGHAT, CDR2 FQNNGV. This CDR3 region has 15 residues. J gave up 6 bases and V 2 bases, and 7 bases lay outside the gene matches.

The gene calls are TRBV24-1 and TRBJ2-7; tentative D call: TRBD2 (6 bases). V lost 3 bases to trimming and J lost 7 bases, with 12 bases between them. Germline loops: CDR1 KGHDR, CDR2 SFDVKD. The CDR3 contains 13 residues. The CDR3 spells CATSDLGGGEQYF. In DNA form, the CDR3 reads TGTGCCACCAGTGATCTGGGGGGAGGTGAGCAGTACTTC.

The rearrangement uses TRBV6-5 and TRBJ2-2, with no clear D. V was cut by 0 bases and J by 7 bases, with 3 bases left in between. CDR1 MNHEY and CDR2 SVGAGI come from the germline V gene. The CDR3 is made up of 12 amino acids. The CDR3 bases are TGTGCCAGCAGTTACTCGGACGGGGAGCTGTTTTTT. It is translated as CASSYSDGELFF.

The rearrangement joins TRBV29-1 to TRBJ2-1; 12 bases line up with TRBD2. V trimming: 2 bases; J trimming: 8 bases; junction bases outside the gene matches: 4. The CDR3 spans 14 residues. Germline-derived CDR1 and CDR2 are SQVTM and ANQGSEA. This CDR3 is CSVERLAGGDEQFF. In nucleotides, the CDR3 is TGCAGCGTTGAACGTCTAGCGGGAGGGGATGAGCAGTTCTTC.

A remark on this clone: One end of the junction does not line up with germline, which may come from a read error. The chain carries TRBV5-5 and TRBJ2-5; no clear D. The CDR3 length is 14 residues. Germline CDR1 is SGHKS and CDR2 is YYEKEE (reference sequence). CDR3 loop: CASSLPGLQKTQYF. CDR3 coding DNA: TGTGCCAGCAGCTTGCCTGGGCTCCAAAAGACCCAGTACTTC. Drawing the rest from reference TRBV5-5 and TRBJ2-5, the complete variable domain is DAGVTQSPTHLIKTRGQQVTLRCSPISGHKSVSWYQQVLGQGPQFIFQYYEKEERGRGNFPDRFSARQFPNYSSELNVNALLLGDSALYLCASSLPGLQKTQYFGPGTRLLVL.

This chain links TRBV19 with TRBJ1-5, with 7 bases aligning to TRBD1. Trimming removed 7 bases from V and 5 bases from J; junction bases left unmatched: 17. The CDR3 has 17 residues. Germline CDR1 and CDR2: LNHDA and SQIVND (reference sequence). The DNA of the CDR3 is TGTGCCAGTAAGGAAAGGTGGGCTGACAGGGTGGATCAGCCCCAGCATTTT. Its translation: CASKERWADRVDQPQHF.

This chain joins TRBV18 and TRBJ2-1; D uncertain. This CDR3 region has 13 residues. V gave up 4 bases and J gave up 10 bases, with 14 bases separating them. Germline CDR1 is KGHSH and CDR2 is LQKENI. The CDR3 region has the DNA TGTGCCAGCTCACTAGAGGTCACAGACGAGCAGTTCTTC. Translating it yields CASSLEVTDEQFF.